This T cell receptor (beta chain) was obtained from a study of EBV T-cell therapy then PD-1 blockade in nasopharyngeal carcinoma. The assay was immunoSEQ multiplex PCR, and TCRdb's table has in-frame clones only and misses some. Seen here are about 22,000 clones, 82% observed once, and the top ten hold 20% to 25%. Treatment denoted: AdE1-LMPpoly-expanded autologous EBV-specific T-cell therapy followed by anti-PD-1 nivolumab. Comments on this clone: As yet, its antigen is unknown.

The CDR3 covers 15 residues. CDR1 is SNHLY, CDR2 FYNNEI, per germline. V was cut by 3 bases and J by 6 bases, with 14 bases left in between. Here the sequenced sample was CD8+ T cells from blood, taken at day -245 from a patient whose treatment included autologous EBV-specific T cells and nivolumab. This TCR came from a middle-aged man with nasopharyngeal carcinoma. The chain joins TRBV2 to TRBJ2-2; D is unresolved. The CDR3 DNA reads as TGTGCCAGCAGTGACGCCTCGGTCGCACCCGGGGAGCTGTTTTTT. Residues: CASSDASVAPGELFF. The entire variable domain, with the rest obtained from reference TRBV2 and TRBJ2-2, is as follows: EPEVTQTPSHQVTQMGQEVILRCVPISNHLYFYWYRQILGQKVEFLVSFYNNEISEKSEIFDDQFSVERPDGSNFTLKIRSTKLEDSAMYFCASSDASVAPGELFFGEGSRLTVL.